Included here is one T cell receptor (beta chain) sequence, with context. Its cognate antigen is unknown. These donors were members of the roughly 120-subject validation cohort, a group separate from the approximately 700-subject first cohort. These data are taken from a study of cytomegalovirus exposure and HLA in healthy donors. Whole-study context: The same platform was used for the 110 or so validation repertoires and the roughly 600 first-cohort repertoires, a later analysis reported. Findings of the study overall: Under in vitro conditions, three CMV-associated chains were confirmed as specific for CMV antigens. A later analysis found first-cohort TCR clusters tended to co-occur in the 120 or so validation repertoires.

Profiled with immunoSEQ multiplex PCR; TCRdb holds only in-frame clones, not every one. The sample has 330,000 or so clones, around 86% seen once. Sequenced material: PBMCs. This clonotype was obtained from a woman aged 18-29 years in good health and CMV-seronegative.

CDR3 nucleotide sequence: TGTGCCAGCTCACCCCAGGACCCGGGACTAGCGAACAATGAGCAGTTCTTC. It yields the protein CASSPQDPGLANNEQFF. The J gene is TRBJ2-1, the V gene TRBV18; TRBD2 matches at 10 bases. V was clipped by 3 bases and J by 5 bases; unmatched bases: 10. Germline values: CDR1 KGHSH, CDR2 LQKENI. CDR3 length equals 17 residues. The variable domain in full, with the rest retrieved from reference TRBV18 and TRBJ2-1, is NAGVMQNPRHLVRRRGQEARLRCSPMKGHSHVYWYRQLPEEGLKFMVYLQKENIIDESGMPKERFSAEFPKEGPSILRIQQVVRGDSAAYFCASSPQDPGLANNEQFFGPGTRLTVL.